This TCR beta chain was identified in a study of cytomegalovirus exposure and HLA in healthy donors. This CDR3 spans 15 amino acids. The V gene's germline CDR1 is SGHNT and CDR2 YYREEE (reference sequence). Trimming removed 0 bases at V and 3 bases at J, with 12 bases between. Study-wide results and limits: Subsequent analysis revealed that first-cohort TCR clusters tended to co-occur in the approximately 120 validation repertoires.

TCRdb's copy holds only in-frame clones and misses some; the assay was immunoSEQ multiplex PCR. This table holds around 150,000 clones, about 95% found once. Regarding this clone: Its antigen is unidentified.

The sample comprised PBMCs. The V and J genes are TRBV5-4 and TRBJ1-2; D call uncertain. The sequence derives from a woman younger than 35 in good health and CMV-seronegative. Here the CDR3 DNA reads TGTGCCAGCAGCTTGGGTGCGGGTCACGACTATGGCTACACCTTC. Translating gives CASSLGAGHDYGYTF. The full variable domain, rest sourced from reference TRBV5-4 and TRBJ1-2, is ETGVTQSPTHLIKTRGQQVTLRCSSQSGHNTVSWYQQALGQGPQFIFQYYREEENGRGNFPPRFSGLQFPNYSSELNVNALELDDSALYLCASSLGAGHDYGYTFGSGTRLTVV.